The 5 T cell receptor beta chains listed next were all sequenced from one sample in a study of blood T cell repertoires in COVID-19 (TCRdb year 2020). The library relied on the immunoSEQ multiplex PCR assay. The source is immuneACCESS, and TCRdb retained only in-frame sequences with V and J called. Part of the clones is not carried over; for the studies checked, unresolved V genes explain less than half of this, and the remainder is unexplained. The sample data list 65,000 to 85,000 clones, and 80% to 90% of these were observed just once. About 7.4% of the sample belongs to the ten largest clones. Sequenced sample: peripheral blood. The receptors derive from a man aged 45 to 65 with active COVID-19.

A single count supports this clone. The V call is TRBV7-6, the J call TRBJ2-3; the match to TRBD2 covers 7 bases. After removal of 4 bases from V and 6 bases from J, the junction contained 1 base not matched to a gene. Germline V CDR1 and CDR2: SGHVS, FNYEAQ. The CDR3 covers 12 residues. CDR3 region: CASSSRGDTQYF. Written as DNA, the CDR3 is TGTGCCAGCAGCTCGCGGGGGGATACGCAGTATTTT.

The CDR3 is CASSQVVVQPQHF. The CDR3 DNA sequence: TGCGCCAGCAGCCAAGTTGTCGTTCAGCCCCAGCATTTT. The rearrangement links TRBV4-1 to TRBJ1-5; D ambiguous. The germline V gene has CDR1 MGHRA and CDR2 YSYEKL. Trimming left V 1 base short and J 6 bases short, with 7 bases between. CDR3 length equals 13 residues.

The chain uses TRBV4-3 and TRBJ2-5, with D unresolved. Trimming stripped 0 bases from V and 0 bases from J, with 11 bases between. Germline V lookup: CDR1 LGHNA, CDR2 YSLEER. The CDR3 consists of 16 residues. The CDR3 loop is CASSQDRGSNQETQYF. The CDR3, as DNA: TGCGCCAGCAGCCAAGATCGTGGCAGTAACCAAGAGACCCAGTACTTC.

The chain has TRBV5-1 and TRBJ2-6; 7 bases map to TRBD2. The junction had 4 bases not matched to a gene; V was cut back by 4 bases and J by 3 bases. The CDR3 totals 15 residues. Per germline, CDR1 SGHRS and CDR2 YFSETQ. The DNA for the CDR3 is TGCGCCAGCAGCATGACTAGCCATGGGGCCAACGTCCTGACTTTC. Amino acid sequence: CASSMTSHGANVLTF.

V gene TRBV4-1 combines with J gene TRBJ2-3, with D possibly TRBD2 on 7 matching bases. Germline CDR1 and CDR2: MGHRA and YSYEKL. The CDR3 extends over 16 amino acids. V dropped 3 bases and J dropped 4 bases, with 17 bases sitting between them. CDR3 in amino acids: CASSQKGGGLPDTQYF. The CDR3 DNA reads TGCGCCAGCAGCCAGAAGGGCGGGGGCCTGCCAGATACGCAGTATTTT.